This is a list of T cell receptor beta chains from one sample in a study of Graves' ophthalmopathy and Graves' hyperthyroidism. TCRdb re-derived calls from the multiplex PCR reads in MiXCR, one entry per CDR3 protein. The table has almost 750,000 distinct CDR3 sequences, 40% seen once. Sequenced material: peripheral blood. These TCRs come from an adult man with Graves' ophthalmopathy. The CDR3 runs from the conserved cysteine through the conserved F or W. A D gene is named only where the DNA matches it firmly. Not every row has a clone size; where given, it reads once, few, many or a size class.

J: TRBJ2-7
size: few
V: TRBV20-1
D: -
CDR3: CSARAWSGANYEQYF
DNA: TGCAGTGCTAGGGCTTGGTCAGGGGCCAACTACGAGCAGTACTTC

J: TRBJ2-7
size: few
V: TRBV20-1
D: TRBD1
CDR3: CSANPTGFEQYF
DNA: TGCAGTGCCAATCCGACAGGGTTCGAGCAGTACTTC

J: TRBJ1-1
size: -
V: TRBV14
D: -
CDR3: CASSQDVPPVTEAFF
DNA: TGTGCCAGCAGCCAAGACGTCCCCCCGGTCACTGAAGCTTTCTTT

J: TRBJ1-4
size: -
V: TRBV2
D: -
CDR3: CASNQTGIDEKLFF
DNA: TGCGCCAGCAACCAAACAGGGATCGATGAAAAACTGTTTTTT

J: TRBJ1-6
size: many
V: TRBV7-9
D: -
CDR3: CASSPGTSRFSPLHF
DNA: TGTGCCAGCAGCCCCGGGACTTCACGATTTTCACCCCTCCACTTT

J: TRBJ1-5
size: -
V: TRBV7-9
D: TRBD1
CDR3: CASILKQGAHQDQPQHF
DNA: TGTGCCAGCATCCTCAAACAGGGGGCCCACCAAGATCAGCCCCAGCATTTT

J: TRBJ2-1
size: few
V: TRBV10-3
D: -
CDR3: CAISESMRAFF
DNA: TGTGCCATCAGTGAGTCGATGAGAGCGTTCTTC

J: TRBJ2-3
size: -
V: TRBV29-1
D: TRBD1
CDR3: CSASIRDRFTDTQYF
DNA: TGCAGCGCCTCAATCCGGGACAGGTTTACAGATACGCAGTATTTT

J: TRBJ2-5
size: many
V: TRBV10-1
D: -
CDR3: CASSESSVQETQYF
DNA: TGCGCCAGCAGTGAGTCATCTGTCCAAGAGACCCAGTACTTC

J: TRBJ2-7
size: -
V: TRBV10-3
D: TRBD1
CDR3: CAITGGVYEQYF
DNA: TGTGCCATCACAGGGGGCGTGTACGAGCAGTACTTC

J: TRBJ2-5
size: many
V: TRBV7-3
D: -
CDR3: CASSLQGLFQETQYF
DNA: TGTGCCAGCAGCTTGCAAGGATTGTTCCAAGAGACCCAGTACTTC

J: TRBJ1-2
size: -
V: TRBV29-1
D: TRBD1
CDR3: CSVGFGTGRSGYTF
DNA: TGCAGCGTTGGCTTCGGGACAGGGCGTAGTGGCTACACCTTC

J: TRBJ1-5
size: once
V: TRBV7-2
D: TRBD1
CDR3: CASRRETGGVGGQPQHF
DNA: TGTGCCAGCAGGCGTGAGACAGGGGGCGTTGGCGGTCAGCCCCAGCATTTT

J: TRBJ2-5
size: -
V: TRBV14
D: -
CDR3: CASSQGLGDGETQYF
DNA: TGTGCCAGCAGCCAAGGGCTAGGGGACGGAGAGACCCAGTACTTC

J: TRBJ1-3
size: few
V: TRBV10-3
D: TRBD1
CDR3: CASSYVHGQGIESGNTIYF
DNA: TGTGCCAGCAGTTACGTTCATGGACAGGGGATAGAATCTGGAAACACCATATATTTT

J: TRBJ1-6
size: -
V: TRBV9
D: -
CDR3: CASSLVSAALNSPLHF
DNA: TGTGCCAGCAGCTTGGTTTCAGCGGCTCTTAATTCACCCCTCCACTTT

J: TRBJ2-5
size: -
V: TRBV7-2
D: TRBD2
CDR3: CASSLAFRGTSGQETQYF
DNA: TGTGCCAGCAGCTTAGCTTTCCGAGGGACTAGCGGCCAAGAGACCCAGTACTTC

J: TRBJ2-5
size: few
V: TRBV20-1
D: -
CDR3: CSARLGSVQETQYF
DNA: TGCAGTGCTAGATTGGGTTCTGTACAAGAGACCCAGTACTTC

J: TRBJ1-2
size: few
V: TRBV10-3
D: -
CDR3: CASSYGTYWGYTF
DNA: TGTGCCAGCAGTTACGGGACCTACTGGGGCTACACCTTC

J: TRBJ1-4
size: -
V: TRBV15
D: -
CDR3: CATSRAGREDEKLFF
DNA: TGTGCCACCAGCAGAGCGGGACGGGAGGATGAAAAACTGTTTTTT

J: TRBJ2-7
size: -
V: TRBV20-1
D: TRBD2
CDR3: CSAKLAGVYEQYF
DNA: TGCAGTGCGAAGCTAGCGGGAGTCTACGAGCAGTACTTC

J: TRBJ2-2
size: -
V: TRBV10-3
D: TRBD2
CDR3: CASSYLGGSGELFF
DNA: TGTGCCAGCAGTTACCTGGGAGGGAGCGGGGAGCTGTTTTTT